This T cell receptor beta chain was sequenced for a study of T cells in Graves' hyperthyroidism and ophthalmopathy. This clonotype came up a few times. The CDR3 is 12 amino acids. V was clipped by 8 bases and J by 4 bases; unmatched bases: 4. Germline V lookup: CDR1 SQVTM, CDR2 ANQGSEA. RNA transcripts were the template for amplifying TCR beta CDR3 regions. TCR CDR3 regions were first amplified by RT-PCR with HTBI primers. Each CDR3 protein is one row after TCRdb ran MiXCR on the multiplex PCR reads. The sample has 500,000 to 600,000 distinct CDR3 sequences, 40% to 55% seen once; the top ten hold roughly 19%.

Sequenced material: peripheral blood or thyroid tissue (not recorded which). The sequence was collected from an adult woman with Graves' disease, either hyperthyroidism or ophthalmopathy (not recorded which). The chain combines TRBV29-1 with TRBJ2-1, with TRBD1 identical over 8 bases. The CDR3 DNA is TGCAGCTTTGGACAGGGTTACAATGAGCAGTTCTTC. It codes for CSFGQGYNEQFF.